The sequence of this T cell receptor (beta chain) was determined in a study of shared clonotypes between healthy human individuals (dated by TCRdb to about 2020). Background on the whole study: The cohort included a few men and a couple of women between 18 and 49 years of age. To estimate repertoire size and how much clonotype sharing occurs between individuals, the study deeply sequenced the blood TCR repertoires of about five healthy adults. Per donor, three plates each were used for CD4 naive and CD4 memory, two for CD8 naive, and one for CD8 memory. To increase sequencing depth and limit assay-specific biases, TCR repertoire library preparation and sequencing were carried out by different laboratories using diverse techniques. Each donor's leukapheresis produced roughly between roughly 0.9 and 9 billion PBMCs.

As regards this clone: Its cognate antigen has yet to be identified. No base quality values were provided; no much bigger clone lies one nucleotide off.

General study outcomes and caveats: Roughly 5.2% of naive CD4, roughly 3.6% of naive CD8, approximately 2% of memory CD4, and 0.35% to 0.5% of memory CD8 clonotypes were shared across a few donors. Incomplete sequencing was indicated by rarefaction of sorted-subset datasets, despite the large sequencing depth. Because the study included a small number of donors, the genetic and exposure-history diversity represented was limited. Naive subsets generally had larger estimated clonotype richness than memory subsets did. Sampling was limited to blood, and TCR repertoires in tissue likely differ from TCR repertoires in blood. Pairwise subsampling led to the expectation that sequencing depth would affect the degree of clonotype sharing among donors. Compared with non-shared clonotypes, the clonotypes found in all four sorted-subset donors had higher generation probabilities.

CD8 naive samples consisted of CD45RO-negative cells that were positively selected for CCR7, yielding a CD45RA+CCR7+ population without TemRA cells. The donors were healthy, HIV-negative adults who had no recently reported acute infections or vaccinations. Only Caucasian adults living in Nashville, Tennessee, USA were represented among the donors. Blood was obtained by leukapheresis, after which PBMCs were separated by Ficoll-Histopaque density gradient centrifugation and cryopreserved in liquid nitrogen vapor phase. Purity and quantity of every magnetically sorted T cell population were checked by analytical flow cytometry. Each sorted fraction had its genomic DNA isolated and then quantified by UV absorbance on a Nanodrop 2000c. From cysteine to phenylalanine, the CDR3 is 11 amino acids long. Just CDR3 DNA is preserved here, 33 bases in frame from base 1. Clipping removes 1 base from V and 12 bases from J, with 3 as the unmatched junction base count. Reading the germline V gene gives CDR1 SGHDT and CDR2 YYEEEE.

Using the deep immunoSEQ assay, multiplex PCR amplified TCR CDR3 regions from genomic DNA. Extracted genomic DNA from each cell subset was distributed evenly across all wells of several immunoSEQ 96-well plates, and each plate was treated as a replicate. For sorted subsets, each replicate PCR was loaded with about 0.2 ug genomic DNA, equivalent to approximately 27,000 T cell genomes. Purified libraries were quantified with a Qubit 3.0 fluorometer, sized on a Bioanalyzer 2100, and re-quantified with the KAPA Library Quantification kit. Each immunoSEQ 96-well plate was sequenced on its own single-read 150-cycle Illumina NextSeq 550 flow cell. The study's own analysis went as follows. Because only junctional sequences without quality scores were contained in the immunoSEQ output, filtering matching that applied to full-length reads could not be performed. To assign V/J genes and CDR3, sequences were annotated against IMGT germline references using PyIR, a Python wrapper for IgBLAST v1.9. Any read was removed if the V/J assignment was weak (E-value above 1e-6), the CDR3 was missing, or the read contained stop codons, out-of-frame junctions, or ambiguous translated residues. V3J clonotypes were defined by identical inferred V gene, J gene, and CDR3 amino acid sequence. Percentage overlap between repertoires was calculated by dividing the number of shared unique clonotypes by the size of the smaller repertoire. Repertoire richness was assessed with RTK rarefaction, the Chao1 estimator, and Recon v2.1 estimates of unobserved clonotypes. For all TCRbeta clonotypes obtained by the gDNA method from a few donors, generation probabilities were computed with OLGA. Drawn from immuneACCESS, this table holds only the in-frame rearrangements with V and J called that TCRdb kept. Clones are partly lost; checked studies trace under half to an unresolved V gene and leave the rest unexplained. The V and J calls and clone size come from that table; D and trimming were worked out from the DNA. The sample records some 2 million clones, approximately 94% of which are singletons. The ten top clones hold about 1.1% of the sample.

The chain was built from TRBV5-6 and TRBJ1-2; 7 middle bases align to TRBD1. This sequence was found in a man between 18 and 29 years old in good health. The sequenced sample consisted of naive CD8+ T cells sorted from blood. The cell subset or site label on this specimen signifies: CD45RA+CCR7+. The nucleotides read TGTGCCAGCAGCTTGACAGGGGTAGACACCTTC. Translation gives CASSLTGVDTF.